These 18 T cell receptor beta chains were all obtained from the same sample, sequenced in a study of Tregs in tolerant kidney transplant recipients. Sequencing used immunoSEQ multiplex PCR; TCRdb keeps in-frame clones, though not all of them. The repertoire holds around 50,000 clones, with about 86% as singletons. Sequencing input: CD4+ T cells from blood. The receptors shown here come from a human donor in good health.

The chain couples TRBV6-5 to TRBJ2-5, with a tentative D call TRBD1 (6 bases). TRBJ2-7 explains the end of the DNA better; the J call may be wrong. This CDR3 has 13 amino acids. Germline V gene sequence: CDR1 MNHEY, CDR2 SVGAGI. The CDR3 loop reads CASSEQGPYEQYF. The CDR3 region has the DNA TGTGCCAGCTCGGAGCAGGGGCCCTACGAGCAGTACTTC.

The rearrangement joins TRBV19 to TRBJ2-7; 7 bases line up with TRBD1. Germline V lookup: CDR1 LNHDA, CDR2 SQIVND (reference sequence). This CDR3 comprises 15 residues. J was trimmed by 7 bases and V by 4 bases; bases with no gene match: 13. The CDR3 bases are TGTGCCAGTAGTAAGGGGGCGCCGGGTTGGGATGAGCAGTACTTC. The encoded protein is CASSKGAPGWDEQYF.

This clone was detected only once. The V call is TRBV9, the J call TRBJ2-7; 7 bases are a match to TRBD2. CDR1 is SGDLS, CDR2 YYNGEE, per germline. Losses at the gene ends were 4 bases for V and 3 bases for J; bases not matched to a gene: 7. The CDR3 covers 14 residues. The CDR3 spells CASSSGPGGYEQYF. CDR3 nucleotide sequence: TGTGCCAGCAGCTCCGGCCCGGGGGGCTACGAGCAGTACTTC.

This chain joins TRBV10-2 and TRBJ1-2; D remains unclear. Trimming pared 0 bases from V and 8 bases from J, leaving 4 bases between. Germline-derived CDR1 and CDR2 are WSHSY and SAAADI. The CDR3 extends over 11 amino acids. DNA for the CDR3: TGCGCCAGCAGTGAGTCTGGCGGCTACACCTTC. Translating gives CASSESGGYTF.

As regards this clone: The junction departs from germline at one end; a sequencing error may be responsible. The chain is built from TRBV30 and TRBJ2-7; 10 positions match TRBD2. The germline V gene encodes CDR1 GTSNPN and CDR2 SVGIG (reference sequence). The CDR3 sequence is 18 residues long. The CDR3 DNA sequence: TGTGTCTGGAGTAGCCCCTTCCCACTAGCGGGGTTCTCCTACGAGCAGTACTTC. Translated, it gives CVWSSPFPLAGFSYEQYF.

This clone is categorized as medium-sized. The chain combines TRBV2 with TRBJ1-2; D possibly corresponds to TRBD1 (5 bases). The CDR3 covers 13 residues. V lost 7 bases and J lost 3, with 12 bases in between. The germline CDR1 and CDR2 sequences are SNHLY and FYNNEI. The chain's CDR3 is CASKGWGDYGYTF. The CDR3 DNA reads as TGTGCCAGCAAAGGTTGGGGGGACTATGGCTACACCTTC.

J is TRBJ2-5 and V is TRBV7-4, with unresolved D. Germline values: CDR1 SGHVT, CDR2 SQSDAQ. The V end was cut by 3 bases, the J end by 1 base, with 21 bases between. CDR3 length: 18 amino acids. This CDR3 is CASSFDSTDGYPQETQYF. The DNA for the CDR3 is TGTGCCAGCAGCTTCGATAGCACGGACGGCTATCCCCAAGAGACCCAGTACTTC.

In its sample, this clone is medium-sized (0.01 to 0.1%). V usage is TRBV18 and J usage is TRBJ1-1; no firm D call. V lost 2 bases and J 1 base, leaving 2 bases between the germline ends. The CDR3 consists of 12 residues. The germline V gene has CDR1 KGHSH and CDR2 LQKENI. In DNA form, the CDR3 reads TGTGCCAGCTCACCAGCGAACACTGAAGCTTTCTTT. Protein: CASSPANTEAFF.

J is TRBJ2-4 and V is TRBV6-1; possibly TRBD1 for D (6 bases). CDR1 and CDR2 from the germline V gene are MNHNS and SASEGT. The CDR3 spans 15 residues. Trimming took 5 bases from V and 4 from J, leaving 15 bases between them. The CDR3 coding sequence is TGTGCCAGCAGTAGGACAGACCCAACGAAAAACATTCAGTACTTC. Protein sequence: CASSRTDPTKNIQYF.

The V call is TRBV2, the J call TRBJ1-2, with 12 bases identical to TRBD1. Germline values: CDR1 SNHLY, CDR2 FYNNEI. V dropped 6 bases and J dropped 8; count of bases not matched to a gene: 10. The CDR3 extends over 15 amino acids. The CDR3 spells CASSPPGQGAGGYTF. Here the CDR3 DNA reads TGTGCCAGCAGCCCCCCGGGACAGGGGGCGGGCGGCTACACCTTC.

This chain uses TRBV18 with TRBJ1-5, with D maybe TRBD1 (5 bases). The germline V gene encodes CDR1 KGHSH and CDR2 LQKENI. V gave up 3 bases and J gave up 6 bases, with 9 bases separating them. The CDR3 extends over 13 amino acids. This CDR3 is CASSPADSQPQHF. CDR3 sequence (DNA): TGTGCCAGCTCACCGGCAGACAGTCAGCCCCAGCATTTT.

CDR3 residues: CASSPLYPSGTPRDTGELFF. The CDR3 DNA reads TGTGCCAGCTCACCACTCTATCCTAGCGGGACCCCGAGGGACACCGGGGAGCTGTTTTTT. The chain has TRBV18 and TRBJ2-2, with TRBD2 matching 9 bases. The CDR3 has 20 amino acids. Germline V gives CDR1 KGHSH, CDR2 LQKENI. V was pared by 1 base and J by 3 bases, with 15 bases of the junction left unmatched.

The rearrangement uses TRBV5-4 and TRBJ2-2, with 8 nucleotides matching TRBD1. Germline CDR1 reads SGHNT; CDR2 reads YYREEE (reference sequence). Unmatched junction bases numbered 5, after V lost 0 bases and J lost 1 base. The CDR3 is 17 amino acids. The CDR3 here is CASSLGRGTGNTGELFF. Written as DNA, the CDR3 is TGTGCCAGCAGCTTGGGCCGGGGGACAGGGAACACCGGGGAGCTGTTTTTT.

The CDR3 loop is CASSFPPKGEAFF. CDR3 coding DNA: TGTGCCAGCAGCTTCCCCCCGAAGGGTGAAGCTTTCTTT. The rearrangement uses TRBV7-9 and TRBJ1-1; D gene ambiguous. The germline V gene encodes CDR1 SEHNR and CDR2 FQNEAQ (reference sequence). The CDR3 is made up of 13 amino acids. Trimming removed 3 bases at V and 7 bases at J, with 12 bases between.

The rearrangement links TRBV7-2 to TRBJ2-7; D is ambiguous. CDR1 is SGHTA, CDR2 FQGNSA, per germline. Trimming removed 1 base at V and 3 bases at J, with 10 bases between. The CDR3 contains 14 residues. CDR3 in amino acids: CASSLGGQIYEQYF. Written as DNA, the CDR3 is TGTGCCAGCAGCTTAGGTGGCCAGATCTACGAGCAGTACTTC.

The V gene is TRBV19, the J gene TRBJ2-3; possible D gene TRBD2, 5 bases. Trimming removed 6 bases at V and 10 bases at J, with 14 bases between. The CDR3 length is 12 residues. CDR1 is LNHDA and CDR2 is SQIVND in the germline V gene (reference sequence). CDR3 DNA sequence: TGTGCCAGTAGATTAGGCTCGGGATCGCAGTATTTT. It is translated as CASRLGSGSQYF.

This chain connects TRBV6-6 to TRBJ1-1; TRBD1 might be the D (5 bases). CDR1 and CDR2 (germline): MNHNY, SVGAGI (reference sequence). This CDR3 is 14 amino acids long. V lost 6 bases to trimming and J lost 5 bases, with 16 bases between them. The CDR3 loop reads CASSITGLVTEAFF. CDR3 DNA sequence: TGTGCCAGCAGCATAACAGGACTGGTGACTGAAGCTTTCTTT.

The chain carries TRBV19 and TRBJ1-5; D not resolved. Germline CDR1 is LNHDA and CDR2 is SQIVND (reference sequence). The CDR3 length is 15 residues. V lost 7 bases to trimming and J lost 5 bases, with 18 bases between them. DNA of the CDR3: TGTGCCAGTACCCGACACGGGCAAACCGATCAGCCCCAGCATTTT. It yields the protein CASTRHGQTDQPQHF.